The 31 T cell receptor beta chains in this list originate from one sample, sequenced in a study of OX40 agonist ivuxolimab in advanced cancers. The protocol was immunoSEQ multiplex PCR, while the TCRdb copy is restricted to in-frame clones and leaves out a portion. This sample yields some 97,000 clones, of which around 90% are seen a single time; under 0.2% belongs to the top ten. Sequencing was performed on CD4+ or CD8+ T cells sorted from blood, taken in a trial of the OX40 agonist ivuxolimab. The receptors shown here come from an adult with an advanced solid tumor such as melanoma, head and neck, liver or kidney cancer.

The chain links TRBV19 to TRBJ2-2; D gene uncertain. This CDR3 spans 13 amino acids. Trimming took off 5 bases at V and 5 bases at J, with 9 bases between the two ends. Germline values: CDR1 LNHDA, CDR2 SQIVND (reference sequence). The CDR3 sequence: CASSSPRTGELFF. The CDR3 region has the DNA TGTGCCAGTAGTTCTCCGAGAACCGGGGAGCTGTTTTTT.

The gene calls are TRBV4-2 and TRBJ2-7; D is uncertain. The germline V gene has CDR1 LGHNA and CDR2 YNFKEQ. There are 11 residues in the CDR3. V shed 4 bases and J shed 5 bases, with 6 bases lying between them. Written as DNA, the CDR3 is TGTGCCAGCAGCCTAGGCGACGAGCAGTACTTC. Protein product: CASSLGDEQYF.

This chain connects TRBV5-1 to TRBJ2-1; TRBD1 agrees at 7 bases. V dropped 0 bases and J dropped 0; count of bases not matched to a gene: 0. CDR3 length: 15 amino acids. Germline CDR1 is SGHRS and CDR2 is YFSETQ. The CDR3: CASSLEGASYNEQFF. CDR3 DNA sequence: TGCGCCAGCAGCTTGGAGGGGGCCTCCTACAATGAGCAGTTCTTC.

The CDR3 here is CASSPRPGTSTDTQYF. The CDR3 DNA reads TGTGCCAGCAGCCCGAGACCGGGAACCTCCACAGATACGCAGTATTTT. The chain joins TRBV5-4 to TRBJ2-3; a possible D gene is TRBD2 (5 bases). This CDR3 has 16 residues. The V end was cut by 4 bases, the J end by 2 bases, with 17 bases between. CDR1 SGHNT and CDR2 YYREEE come from the germline V gene (reference sequence).

The V gene is TRBV30, the J gene TRBJ2-5, with 12 bases matching TRBD1. After removal of 2 bases from V and 5 bases from J, the junction contained 9 bases not matched to a gene. This CDR3 contains 16 residues. The V gene's germline CDR1 is GTSNPN and CDR2 SVGIG (reference sequence). CDR3 coding DNA: TGTGCCTGGAGTCAGGGGACAGGGGGCTTGAGGGAGACCCAGTACTTC. It yields the protein CAWSQGTGGLRETQYF.

The chain combines TRBV5-1 with TRBJ2-5, with TRBD2 identical over 8 bases. Germline values: CDR1 SGHRS, CDR2 YFSETQ. The V and J ends lost 3 bases and 7 bases, in that order; junction bases with no gene match: 8. The CDR3 loop spans 14 amino acids. CDR3 loop: CASSSLAGRGTQYF. The CDR3 DNA sequence: TGCGCCAGCAGCTCCCTAGCGGGTCGGGGGACCCAGTACTTC.

The chain employs TRBV7-2 and TRBJ1-2; D is perhaps TRBD1 (6 bases). With 0 bases removed from V and 7 bases from J, the gap between germline ends came to 9 bases. This CDR3 contains 13 residues. The germline V gene encodes CDR1 SGHTA and CDR2 FQGNSA. This chain's CDR3 is CASSLAGGLGYTF. The DNA of the CDR3 is TGTGCCAGCAGCTTAGCCGGGGGCCTTGGCTACACCTTC.

This chain joins TRBV27 and TRBJ2-1; 9 positions match TRBD1. The junction had 6 bases not matched to a gene; V was cut back by 2 bases and J by 7 bases. Germline V gene sequence: CDR1 MNHEY, CDR2 SMNVEV (reference sequence). This CDR3 region has 15 residues. CDR3 in DNA: TGTGCCAGCAGTTTAGCACAGGGGGCGGGGAATGAGCAGTTCTTC. Translation: CASSLAQGAGNEQFF.

The genes are TRBV27 and TRBJ2-1; 10 bases are a match to TRBD2. V shed 8 bases and J 7 bases; nucleotides not matched to a gene: 11. Germline loops: CDR1 MNHEY, CDR2 SMNVEV (reference sequence). The CDR3 is 15 residues long. The CDR3, as DNA: TGTGCCAGCGGAAAAGCGGGAGGGCCGGGAAATGAGCAGTTCTTC. Its translation: CASGKAGGPGNEQFF.

As concerns this clone: The same CDR3 can be traced to other DNA sequences in this sample. The chain is built from TRBV5-1 and TRBJ2-3; unclear D gene. This CDR3 comprises 14 residues. V was trimmed by 0 bases and J by 2 bases, leaving 7 bases between them. The V gene's germline CDR1 is SGHRS and CDR2 YFSETQ. The chain's CDR3 is CASSLDLFTDTQYF. As DNA, the CDR3 is TGCGCCAGCAGCTTGGACCTTTTCACAGATACGCAGTATTTT.

V usage is TRBV9 and J usage is TRBJ1-4; D gene ambiguous. The V end lost 0 bases, the J end lost 4 bases, and 7 bases lay between the germline ends. The length of the CDR3 is 14 residues. CDR1 is SGDLS and CDR2 is YYNGEE in the germline V gene. CDR3 coding DNA: TGTGCCAGCAGCGTAGGGGTGCGTAATGAAAAACTGTTTTTT. Its translation is CASSVGVRNEKLFF.

CDR3 residues: CASGPASGNTIYF. CDR3 DNA sequence: TGTGCCAGCGGACCGGCCTCTGGAAACACCATATATTTT. V is TRBV7-9 and J is TRBJ1-3; D uncertain. The germline gives CDR1 SEHNR, CDR2 FQNEAQ (reference sequence). The CDR3 sequence is 13 residues long. V shed 8 bases and J shed 0 bases, with 8 bases lying between them.

The V and J genes are TRBV9 and TRBJ2-5, with D maybe TRBD2 (5 bases). The CDR3 runs 15 residues. The ends were cut back, 0 bases at V and 4 bases at J, with 13 bases in the middle. Germline values: CDR1 SGDLS, CDR2 YYNGEE. DNA for the CDR3: TGTGCCAGCAGCGTAGGACTAAGCAGAATAGAGACCCAGTACTTC. Its translation is CASSVGLSRIETQYF.

The rearrangement joins TRBV20-1 to TRBJ2-1; D gene uncertain. CDR1 and CDR2 from the germline V gene are DFQATT and SNEGSKA (reference sequence). Trimming cost V 6 bases and J 4 bases, with 4 bases left between them. The CDR3 is 10 amino acids. As DNA, the CDR3 is TGCAGTGCGGCATACAATGAGCAGTTCTTC. This translates into CSAAYNEQFF.

This chain links TRBV7-9 with TRBJ2-5; 12 bases agree with TRBD2. Germline CDR1 reads SEHNR; CDR2 reads FQNEAQ (reference sequence). The CDR3 contains 15 residues. Trimming at V came to 2 bases and at J to 4 bases, leaving 2 bases not matched to a gene. CDR3 sequence (DNA): TGTGCCAGCAGCTTATCACTAGCGGGAGGAGAGACCCAGTACTTC. As protein: CASSLSLAGGETQYF.

This clone has only a few counts. This chain uses TRBV7-7 with TRBJ2-3, with D unclear. V lost 1 base and J lost 1, with 6 bases in between. The CDR3 covers 14 residues. CDR1 is SSHAT, CDR2 FNYEAQ, per germline (reference sequence). The DNA for the CDR3 is TGTGCCAGCAGCTTAGTCGAGGGCACAGATACGCAGTATTTT. It yields the protein CASSLVEGTDTQYF.

The chain couples TRBV5-6 to TRBJ2-7; 10 bases fit TRBD2. Germline loops: CDR1 SGHDT, CDR2 YYEEEE. The CDR3 is made up of 14 amino acids. Germline trimming cut 4 bases from V and 1 base from J; bases unmatched to any gene: 2. CDR3 DNA: TGTGCCAGCAGCCCGACTAGCGGGTCCTACGAGCAGTACTTC. Protein: CASSPTSGSYEQYF.

This chain links TRBV19 with TRBJ1-1; D perhaps matches TRBD1 (6 bases). CDR3 length equals 15 residues. Germline V gene lookup returns CDR1 LNHDA and CDR2 SQIVND (reference sequence). Trimming removed 6 bases at V and 5 bases at J, with 19 bases between. The CDR3 nucleotides are TGTGCCAGTAGAAAAGGGACAACAGAAAAAACTGAAGCTTTCTTT. It codes for CASRKGTTEKTEAFF.

This rearrangement joins TRBV2 to TRBJ1-1; D remains ambiguous. Germline values: CDR1 SNHLY, CDR2 FYNNEI. The V and J ends lost 6 bases and 0 bases respectively, with 11 bases between them. CDR3 size: 14 residues. The chain's CDR3 is CASRDGRVNTEAFF. The CDR3 bases are TGTGCCAGCAGAGACGGACGGGTGAACACTGAAGCTTTCTTT.

V is TRBV5-4 and J is TRBJ2-2; the match to TRBD2 covers 12 bases. V gave up 0 bases and J gave up 5 bases; unmatched junction bases: 2. This CDR3 has 16 amino acids. Germline V gene lookup returns CDR1 SGHNT and CDR2 YYREEE (reference sequence). The DNA of the CDR3 is TGTGCCAGCAGCTTGGGGACTAGCGGGAAGACCGGGGAGCTGTTTTTT. Protein: CASSLGTSGKTGELFF. The full variable domain, with the rest looked up from reference TRBV5-4 and TRBJ2-2, is ETGVTQSPTHLIKTRGQQVTLRCSSQSGHNTVSWYQQALGQGPQFIFQYYREEENGRGNFPPRFSGLQFPNYSSELNVNALELDDSALYLCASSLGTSGKTGELFFGEGSRLTVL.

The chain links TRBV6-5 to TRBJ2-1, with D perhaps TRBD2 (6 bases). Trimming cost V 0 bases and J 1 base, with 10 bases left between them. The CDR3 totals 16 residues. Germline V CDR1 and CDR2: MNHEY, SVGAGI. CDR3 bases: TGTGCCAGCAGTTACTCTAGCGGAGCTTCCTACAATGAGCAGTTCTTC. Translating gives CASSYSSGASYNEQFF.

This clone showed up just once. V usage is TRBV7-8 and J usage is TRBJ2-2; D call uncertain. The V end lost 2 bases, the J end lost 7 bases, and 14 bases lay between the germline ends. Germline CDR1 reads SGHVS; CDR2 reads FQNEAQ. This CDR3 has 15 amino acids. Here the CDR3 DNA reads TGTGCCAGCAGCTTAACGCCAAGGGCCAGCGGGGAGCTGTTTTTT. Protein product: CASSLTPRASGELFF.

This chain joins TRBV30 and TRBJ1-6; weak D call: TRBD1 (6 bases). The CDR3 consists of 14 residues. The germline V and J ends were trimmed by 7 bases and 8 bases, with 18 bases remaining between them. In germline, CDR1 is GTSNPN, CDR2 SVGIG (reference sequence). The CDR3 sequence is CASTPGHADSPLHF. CDR3 nucleotide sequence: TGTGCCTCGACGCCGGGACACGCAGATTCACCCCTCCACTTT.

The chain has TRBV9 and TRBJ2-7; 8 bases agree with TRBD1. This CDR3 comprises 14 residues. CDR1 SGDLS and CDR2 YYNGEE come from the germline V gene. Trimming cost V 1 base and J 6 bases; bases outside gene matches: 6. The CDR3 region is CASSVTGTGVEQYF. DNA of the CDR3: TGTGCCAGCAGCGTAACCGGGACAGGAGTCGAGCAGTACTTC.

CDR3: CASSLNTGELFF. In nucleotides, the CDR3 is TGTGCCAGCAGCCTGAACACCGGGGAGCTGTTTTTT. This rearrangement joins TRBV5-6 to TRBJ2-2; D gene unclear. Germline V CDR1 and CDR2: SGHDT, YYEEEE. The V end lost 4 bases, the J end lost 1 base, and 2 bases lay between the germline ends. This CDR3 contains 12 residues. The whole variable domain, filled in from reference TRBV5-6 and TRBJ2-2, reads DAGVTQSPTHLIKTRGQQVTLRCSPKSGHDTVSWYQQALGQGPQFIFQYYEEEERQRGNFPDRFSGHQFPNYSSELNVNALLLGDSALYLCASSLNTGELFFGEGSRLTVL.

This chain uses TRBV19 with TRBJ2-5; D unclear. Trimming removed 3 bases from V and 4 bases from J, with 9 bases in between. This CDR3 is built from 13 residues. Germline lookup yields CDR1 LNHDA and CDR2 SQIVND (reference sequence). CDR3 DNA sequence: TGTGCCAGTAGTATGGGGTATCGAGAGACCCAGTACTTC. It is translated as CASSMGYRETQYF. The complete variable domain, with remaining parts taken from reference TRBV19 and TRBJ2-5, reads DGGITQSPKYLFRKEGQNVTLSCEQNLNHDAMYWYRQDPGQGLRLIYYSQIVNDFQKGDIAEGYSVSREKKESFPLTVTSAQKNPTAFYLCASSMGYRETQYFGPGTRLLVL.

This chain links TRBV19 with TRBJ1-1; tentatively, D is TRBD1 (5 bases). CDR1 LNHDA and CDR2 SQIVND come from the germline V gene (reference sequence). The CDR3 consists of 13 residues. V was cut by 5 bases and J by 8 bases, with 15 bases left in between. The CDR3 DNA is TGTGCCAGTAGTCCCGGACATGGTGGGGAAGCTTTCTTT. As protein: CASSPGHGGEAFF. Together with reference TRBV19 and TRBJ1-1, the CDR3 gives the full variable domain: DGGITQSPKYLFRKEGQNVTLSCEQNLNHDAMYWYRQDPGQGLRLIYYSQIVNDFQKGDIAEGYSVSREKKESFPLTVTSAQKNPTAFYLCASSPGHGGEAFFGQGTRLTVV.

The rearrangement uses TRBV5-1 and TRBJ2-2; a weak D match, TRBD1 (6 bases). Between the trimmed V and J ends, which lost 0 bases and 4 bases, there was a span of 10 bases. Germline V gene lookup returns CDR1 SGHRS and CDR2 YFSETQ. CDR3 length equals 15 residues. The CDR3 DNA is TGCGCCAGCAGCTTGGGGTCAGGGGCCACCGGGGAGCTGTTTTTT. It specifies CASSLGSGATGELFF.

The chain uses TRBV9 and TRBJ1-1; tentatively, D is TRBD1 (6 bases). The germline V gene has CDR1 SGDLS and CDR2 YYNGEE. CDR3 length: 14 residues. Trimming shortened V by 6 bases and J by 0 bases, and 12 bases separated the two germline ends. The CDR3 loop reads CASNRDLLNTEAFF. CDR3 DNA: TGTGCCAGCAACAGGGATTTATTGAACACTGAAGCTTTCTTT.

The chain combines TRBV30 with TRBJ1-4; D call uncertain. Germline CDR1 is GTSNPN and CDR2 is SVGIG (reference sequence). V was cut by 3 bases and J by 8 bases, with 19 bases left in between. There are 15 residues in the CDR3. This CDR3 reads CAWSVTIPAGEKLFF. CDR3 sequence (DNA): TGTGCCTGGAGCGTAACGATCCCCGCGGGCGAAAAACTGTTTTTT.

For this clone: At one end the junction does not follow the germline gene, possibly because of a read error. J is TRBJ1-2 and V is TRBV6-1; no clear D. Germline assignment: CDR1 MNHNS and CDR2 SASEGT. The CDR3 extends over 13 amino acids. CDR3 sequence: CASSEAGTTLGAF. For the CDR3, the DNA is TGTGCCAGCAGTGAAGCGGGAACGACCCTTGGGGCCTTC.